The 13 T cell receptor beta chains below all came from one sample that was sequenced in a study of cytomegalovirus exposure and HLA in healthy donors (dated by TCRdb to the late 2010s). Preparation of the library involved the immunoSEQ multiplex PCR assay. A mixture of 60 forward primers for TCR Vbeta segments and 13 reverse primers for TCR Jbeta segments was used in the multiplex PCR. TCRdb took over this immuneACCESS table, retaining in-frame rearrangements with V and J assigned. Such tables are incomplete; in checked studies, under half of the missing clones stem from an unresolved V gene, and the remainder is unexplained. The sample table holds more than 70,000 clones, of which around three quarters were seen once. Of the sample, 2.5% to 3.5% falls within the top ten clones. The sample was PBMCs. The origin of the receptors is a man aged 40-49 years in good health and CMV-seronegative.

This clone has just a few counts. This rearrangement joins TRBV10-3 to TRBJ1-3; 7 bases are shared with TRBD1. The V segment lost 10 bases and the J segment 0 bases; nucleotides outside the gene matches: 6. This CDR3 spans 14 amino acids. The germline V gene encodes CDR1 ENHRY and CDR2 SYGVKD. The DNA for the CDR3 is TGTGCCACCAGACAGGGCAGCTCTGGAAACACCATATATTTT. Translating it yields CATRQGSSGNTIYF.

The chain joins TRBV7-2 to TRBJ2-3; possibly TRBD2 for D (6 bases). The CDR3 length is 13 residues. V was shortened by 4 bases and J by 4 bases, with 9 bases between the two germline ends. In germline, CDR1 is SGHTA, CDR2 FQGNSA. This CDR3 is CASSSGSADTQYF. CDR3 nucleotide sequence: TGTGCCAGCAGCTCCGGGAGCGCAGATACGCAGTATTTT.

The V gene is TRBV7-9, the J gene TRBJ2-3, with 7 bases aligning to TRBD1. Trimming at V came to 10 bases and at J to 0 bases, leaving 16 bases not matched to a gene. Per germline, CDR1 SEHNR and CDR2 FQNEAQ (reference sequence). The CDR3 runs to 17 residues. The CDR3 is CATPQGQLNLSTDTQYF. Here the CDR3 DNA reads TGTGCCACCCCCCAGGGACAGCTCAATCTTAGCACAGATACGCAGTATTTT.

The DNA for the CDR3 is TGTGCCAGTAGTACGCCGACAGGAGGTGGGCAGTTCTTC. Amino acid sequence: CASSTPTGGGQFF. The J gene is TRBJ2-1, the V gene TRBV19; D is perhaps TRBD1 (6 bases). This CDR3 has 13 residues. Germline-derived CDR1 and CDR2 are LNHDA and SQIVND (reference sequence). The V end lost 4 bases, the J end lost 12 bases, and 16 bases lay between the germline ends.

The chain recombines TRBV27 with TRBJ2-5; TRBD1 is a possible D gene (7 bases). The CDR3 is made up of 16 amino acids. CDR1 is MNHEY and CDR2 is SMNVEV in the germline V gene (reference sequence). V dropped 5 bases and J dropped 5 bases, with 21 bases sitting between them. The DNA for the CDR3 is TGTGCCAGCAGTCTCCAAGCTCAGGGGGGTAGGGAGACCCAGTACTTC. This encodes CASSLQAQGGRETQYF.

This clone was counted once. The J gene is TRBJ1-2, the V gene TRBV19, with TRBD1 matching 8 bases. The CDR3 runs 20 residues. Per germline, CDR1 LNHDA and CDR2 SQIVND (reference sequence). Losses at the gene ends were 6 bases for V and 4 bases for J; bases not matched to a gene: 25. DNA of the CDR3: TGTGCCAGTAGCGAGGGCCGGAGGAGTGGCAGGGGGCTCTCCGTCTATGGCTACACCTTC. This gives the protein CASSEGRRSGRGLSVYGYTF.

This sequence joins TRBV5-1 and TRBJ2-2; possible D gene TRBD2, 6 bases. The V and J ends lost 0 bases and 3 bases respectively, with 15 bases between them. Germline CDR1 SGHRS, CDR2 YFSETQ. CDR3 length equals 17 residues. The CDR3 protein is CASSLVREAFDTGELFF. CDR3 nucleotides: TGCGCCAGCAGCTTGGTCAGGGAGGCTTTCGACACCGGGGAGCTGTTTTTT.

This chain connects TRBV4-3 to TRBJ2-2; 9 nucleotides agree with TRBD1. The CDR3 covers 16 residues. Germline assignment: CDR1 LGHNA and CDR2 YSLEER. With 0 bases clipped from V and 8 bases from J, the junction kept 7 bases outside the gene matches. In DNA form, the CDR3 reads TGCGCCAGCAGCCAAGACCCGGGACAGGGAAAGGGGGAGCTGTTTTTT. This encodes CASSQDPGQGKGELFF.

The CDR3 loop reads CASSNLDRGVTGELFF. The CDR3 DNA sequence: TGTGCCAGCAGCAACCTGGACAGGGGAGTAACCGGGGAGCTGTTTTTT. The chain carries TRBV21-1 and TRBJ2-2; the DNA was not used to check the table's D call, TRBD1. TRBV21-1 is a pseudogene. This CDR3 contains 16 residues.

V and J are TRBV7-9 and TRBJ1-2; 9 bases align to TRBD1. The CDR3 contains 14 residues. V dropped 7 bases and J dropped 8; count of bases not matched to a gene: 11. Germline lookup yields CDR1 SEHNR and CDR2 FQNEAQ (reference sequence). In DNA form, the CDR3 reads TGTGCCAGCACCCAACCCGGGACAGGGACCGGCTACACCTTC. Its translation: CASTQPGTGTGYTF.

This chain joins TRBV7-2 and TRBJ2-2; D is unresolved. The CDR3 runs to 16 residues. V lost 5 bases, J lost 4 bases, and 17 bases lay in between. From germline, CDR1 is SGHTA and CDR2 FQGNSA. The CDR3 sequence is CASSPFVLGSTGELFF. The CDR3 DNA reads TGTGCCAGCAGCCCTTTTGTTCTGGGCAGCACCGGGGAGCTGTTTTTT. Drawing the rest from reference TRBV7-2 and TRBJ2-2, the complete variable domain is GAGVSQSPSNKVTEKGKDVELRCDPISGHTALYWYRQSLGQGLEFLIYFQGNSAPDKSGLPSDRFSAERTGGSVSTLTIQRTQQEDSAVYLCASSPFVLGSTGELFFGEGSRLTVL.

This clone appeared a few times. V gene TRBV4-3 combines with J gene TRBJ2-7; 7 nucleotides match TRBD1. CDR1 LGHNA and CDR2 YSLEER come from the germline V gene. The CDR3 runs 15 residues. Trimming cost V 3 bases and J 4 bases; bases outside gene matches: 9. The CDR3 loop is CASSQARGLGYEQYF. The CDR3 coding sequence is TGCGCCAGCAGCCAGGCGAGGGGGCTGGGGTACGAGCAGTACTTC.

The rearrangement links TRBV5-4 to TRBJ2-5; 12 bases are shared with TRBD1. Germline-derived CDR1 and CDR2 are SGHNT and YYREEE (reference sequence). The CDR3 length is 15 residues. Germline trimming cut 4 bases from V and 3 bases from J; bases unmatched to any gene: 4. In DNA form, the CDR3 reads TGTGCCAGCAGCGGGGGACAGGGGGCAAAAGAGACCCAGTACTTC. Encoded protein: CASSGGQGAKETQYF.